This is a list of T cell receptor beta chains from one sample in a study of cytomegalovirus exposure and HLA in healthy donors. Only in-frame clones appear in the TCRdb table, and some are missing; sequencing was by immunoSEQ multiplex PCR. The sample includes approximately 160,000 clones, approximately 88% seen only once; the top ten take about 3.5%. Sequencing was done on a sample of PBMCs. These receptors were taken from a woman under 30 in good health and CMV-seropositive. The CDR3 runs from the conserved cysteine through the conserved F or W. Fields, in order: V gene, J gene, CDR3 protein.

v_call: TRBV15; j_call: TRBJ2-1; cdr3_aa: CATSRPSVTYSYNEQFF
v_call: TRBV15; j_call: TRBJ2-6; cdr3_aa: CATSRRGIHSGANVLTF
v_call: TRBV10-3; j_call: TRBJ1-2; cdr3_aa: CAINLRQGEPNYGYTF
v_call: TRBV11-2; j_call: TRBJ2-7; cdr3_aa: CASSLEREGHLLYEQYF
v_call: TRBV28; j_call: TRBJ2-7; cdr3_aa: CASGGGTFPYEQYF
v_call: TRBV19; j_call: TRBJ2-7; cdr3_aa: CASSMASGSSYEQYF
v_call: TRBV18; j_call: TRBJ2-7; cdr3_aa: CASSPRGTSGSYEQYF
v_call: TRBV7-8; j_call: TRBJ1-1; cdr3_aa: CASSFHRRTEAFF
v_call: TRBV2; j_call: TRBJ1-2; cdr3_aa: CARRQGQGYGYTF
v_call: TRBV19; j_call: TRBJ2-7; cdr3_aa: CASTTSGGASYEQYF
v_call: TRBV30; j_call: TRBJ2-1; cdr3_aa: CAWTSGSSNEQFF
v_call: TRBV14; j_call: TRBJ1-2; cdr3_aa: CASSQVGQWNYGYTF
v_call: TRBV19; j_call: TRBJ2-7; cdr3_aa: CASSIGLAGVYEQYF
v_call: TRBV7-9; j_call: TRBJ2-5; cdr3_aa: CASSLFQGETQYF
v_call: TRBV18; j_call: TRBJ2-5; cdr3_aa: CASSPGSQETQYF
v_call: TRBV6-5; j_call: TRBJ2-2; cdr3_aa: CASSSSGLAGSGELFF
v_call: TRBV5-1; j_call: TRBJ2-2; cdr3_aa: CASSLAQGDTGELFF
v_call: TRBV10-3; j_call: TRBJ2-7; cdr3_aa: CAISKTGVLIEQYF
v_call: TRBV6-1; j_call: TRBJ1-5; cdr3_aa: CASTTGQGNQPQHF
v_call: TRBV5-4; j_call: TRBJ2-7; cdr3_aa: CASSLGLAGVRMVYEQYF
v_call: TRBV11-3; j_call: TRBJ2-7; cdr3_aa: CASSRGGGRGYEQYF
v_call: TRBV4-2; j_call: TRBJ2-1; cdr3_aa: CASSHPNLAGEPNEQFF
v_call: TRBV19; j_call: TRBJ2-3; cdr3_aa: CASSLRLAGGRHPYF
v_call: TRBV25-1; j_call: TRBJ2-1; cdr3_aa: CASSENHRGLAGGNEQFF
v_call: TRBV25-1; j_call: TRBJ2-7; cdr3_aa: CASSEYIGQGFGYEQYF
v_call: TRBV4-2; j_call: TRBJ1-3; cdr3_aa: CASSQGISLSGNTIYF
v_call: TRBV19; j_call: TRBJ1-1; cdr3_aa: CASSIGQGGTEAFF
v_call: TRBV7-2; j_call: TRBJ2-6; cdr3_aa: CASRRQVSSGANVLTF
v_call: TRBV29-1; j_call: TRBJ2-3; cdr3_aa: CSVNVGVMSTDTQYF
v_call: TRBV5-1; j_call: TRBJ2-7; cdr3_aa: CASSLTGNVNEQYF
v_call: TRBV27; j_call: TRBJ2-1; cdr3_aa: CASSLWGDEQFF
v_call: TRBV7-9; j_call: TRBJ2-5; cdr3_aa: CASSYGLYGETQYF
v_call: TRBV4-1; j_call: TRBJ2-2; cdr3_aa: CASSQDRIVSGELFF
v_call: TRBV5-5; j_call: TRBJ2-2; cdr3_aa: CASSLLLQGAAAGRELFF
v_call: TRBV28; j_call: TRBJ2-1; cdr3_aa: CASSFGPEQFF
v_call: TRBV30; j_call: TRBJ2-1; cdr3_aa: CAWRTTSGAYNEQFF
v_call: TRBV14; j_call: TRBJ2-7; cdr3_aa: CASSRDLSADYEQYF
v_call: TRBV30; j_call: TRBJ1-2; cdr3_aa: CAFRDRRLYGYTF
v_call: TRBV25-1; j_call: TRBJ2-1; cdr3_aa: CASSDPSGGGYNEQFF
v_call: TRBV28; j_call: TRBJ2-7; cdr3_aa: CASSLSSGSYEQYF
v_call: TRBV11-3; j_call: TRBJ1-1; cdr3_aa: CASSLNRASEAFF
v_call: TRBV6-5; j_call: TRBJ2-7; cdr3_aa: CASKEGGLAGVEQYF
v_call: TRBV9; j_call: TRBJ2-1; cdr3_aa: CASSVGTRRAQSRFF
v_call: TRBV9; j_call: TRBJ2-3; cdr3_aa: CASSGDWADTQYF
v_call: TRBV27; j_call: TRBJ2-3; cdr3_aa: CASSRRGVGPDTQYF
v_call: TRBV5-1; j_call: TRBJ2-1; cdr3_aa: CASSFGAGGEQFF
v_call: TRBV6-1; j_call: TRBJ2-1; cdr3_aa: CASSELLAGVRNEQFF
v_call: TRBV11-3; j_call: TRBJ2-1; cdr3_aa: CASSSNSRMNEQFF
v_call: TRBV4-2; j_call: TRBJ2-3; cdr3_aa: CASSSGTEADTQYF
v_call: TRBV6-5; j_call: TRBJ2-7; cdr3_aa: CASRTGGTFHYEQYF
v_call: TRBV4-1; j_call: TRBJ1-1; cdr3_aa: CASSQEGGRNTEAFF
v_call: TRBV10-3; j_call: TRBJ2-1; cdr3_aa: CAISELAGVNEQFF
v_call: TRBV9; j_call: TRBJ1-2; cdr3_aa: CASSSGTINYGYTF
v_call: TRBV25-1; j_call: TRBJ2-3; cdr3_aa: CASSPRGSRGDTQYF
v_call: TRBV19; j_call: TRBJ2-1; cdr3_aa: CASSPGLAGDYSYNEQFF